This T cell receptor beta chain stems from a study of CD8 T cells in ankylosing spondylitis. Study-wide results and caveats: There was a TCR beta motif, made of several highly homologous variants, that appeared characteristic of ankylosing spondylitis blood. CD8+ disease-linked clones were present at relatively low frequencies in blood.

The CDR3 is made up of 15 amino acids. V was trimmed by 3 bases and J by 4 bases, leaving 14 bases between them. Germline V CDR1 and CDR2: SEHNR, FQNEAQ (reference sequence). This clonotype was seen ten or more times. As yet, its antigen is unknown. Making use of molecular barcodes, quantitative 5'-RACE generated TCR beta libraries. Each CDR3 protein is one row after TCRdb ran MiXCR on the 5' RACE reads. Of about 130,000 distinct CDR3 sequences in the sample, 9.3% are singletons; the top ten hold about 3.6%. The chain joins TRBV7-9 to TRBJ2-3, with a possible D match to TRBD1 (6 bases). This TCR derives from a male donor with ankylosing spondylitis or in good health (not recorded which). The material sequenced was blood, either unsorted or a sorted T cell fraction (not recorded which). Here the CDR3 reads CASSFSGVGSDTQYF. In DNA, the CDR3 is TGTGCCAGCAGCTTTTCAGGGGTCGGATCAGATACGCAGTATTTT.